This T cell receptor beta chain was documented in a study of blood T cell repertoires in COVID-19. Living in 24 US areas, the participants were between about 18 and 100 years of age. All recovered Cohort 3 donors got two negative PCRs, got clearance, or saw symptom resolution. How the authors handled the data: From reference gene primer amplification, estimates of nucleated cell counts were derived. Here immunoSEQ multiplex PCR was the method, and the copy in TCRdb shows in-frame clones only, minus some. The D gene and trimming were derived from the DNA, and the V and J assignments and clone size from that table. The data show approximately 440,000 clones, 90% seen once. The sample consisted of PBMCs or T cells enriched from blood (not recorded which). This receptor was identified in a man aged 18 to 35 who had recovered from COVID-19.

CDR3: CASSWGQGGDNYGYTF. The CDR3 region has the DNA TGTGCCAGCAGTTGGGGACAGGGTGGGGATAACTATGGCTACACCTTC. The chain joins TRBV6-6 to TRBJ1-2, with 9 bases that match TRBD1. This CDR3 spans 16 amino acids. The ends lost 4 bases at V and 1 base at J; junction bases unmatched: 7. Germline-derived CDR1 and CDR2 are MNHNY and SVGAGI (reference sequence).